Listed below are T cell receptor beta chains from one sample, sequenced in a study of molecular identifiers for immune sequencing clone quantification. TCRdb reanalysed the PCR reads using MiXCR and keeps one entry per CDR3 protein. The table shows hundreds of thousands of distinct CDR3 sequences, with around 25% occurring only once. Material: naive CD8+ T cells from blood, with Jurkat cell RNA spiked in. The receptor set was obtained from a human donor in good health. Some libraries in this study had Jurkat cell RNA spiked in. CDR3s include the opening cysteine and the closing phenylalanine or tryptophan. Fields, in order: clone size, J gene, V gene, D gene, CDR3 protein, CDR3 DNA. D genes are given only for firm matches. A clone size is listed for some rows: how often the clone was seen (once, few, many), or a class if it is expanded.

clone_size: many; j_call: TRBJ2-7; v_call: TRBV5-1; d_call: TRBD1; cdr3_aa: CASSLDGFGQGAFEQYF; cdr3_nt: TGCGCCAGCAGCTTGGATGGCTTTGGGCAGGGGGCGTTCGAGCAGTACTTC
clone_size: many; j_call: TRBJ1-1; v_call: TRBV5-6; d_call: .; cdr3_aa: CASSLMDTEAFF; cdr3_nt: TGTGCCAGCAGCTTGATGGACACTGAAGCTTTCTTT
clone_size: few; j_call: TRBJ2-7; v_call: TRBV14; d_call: .; cdr3_aa: CASKGQTYEQYF; cdr3_nt: TGTGCCAGCAAAGGACAGACCTACGAGCAGTACTTC
clone_size: many; j_call: TRBJ1-1; v_call: TRBV19; d_call: TRBD1; cdr3_aa: CASSIQGGSEAFF; cdr3_nt: TGTGCCAGTAGTATACAGGGGGGATCTGAAGCTTTCTTT
clone_size: .; j_call: TRBJ2-7; v_call: TRBV6-2/TRBV6-3; d_call: .; cdr3_aa: CASSAIGGTSYEQYF; cdr3_nt: TGTGCCAGCAGCGCTATCGGGGGAACCTCCTACGAGCAGTACTTC
clone_size: .; j_call: TRBJ2-5; v_call: TRBV19; d_call: TRBD1; cdr3_aa: CASSPYTGGIETQYF; cdr3_nt: TGTGCCAGTAGTCCATACACAGGGGGAATAGAGACCCAGTACTTC
clone_size: .; j_call: TRBJ2-5; v_call: TRBV9; d_call: TRBD1; cdr3_aa: CASSPGQSFGETQHF; cdr3_nt: TGTGCCAGCAGCCCGGGACAGTCTTTCGGGGAGACCCAGCACTTC
clone_size: many; j_call: TRBJ1-5; v_call: TRBV7-9; d_call: .; cdr3_aa: CASSSESEDQPQHF; cdr3_nt: TGTGCCAGCAGCTCGGAGTCCGAGGATCAGCCCCAGCATTTT
clone_size: .; j_call: TRBJ1-2; v_call: TRBV4-1; d_call: .; cdr3_aa: CASSQERQGYGYTF; cdr3_nt: TGCGCCAGCAGCCAAGAAAGGCAGGGCTACGGCTACACCTTC
clone_size: .; j_call: TRBJ1-1; v_call: TRBV4-3; d_call: .; cdr3_aa: CASSRGRLNTEAFF; cdr3_nt: TGCGCCAGCAGCCGGGGGAGATTGAACACTGAAGCTTTCTTT
clone_size: .; j_call: TRBJ2-2; v_call: TRBV19; d_call: .; cdr3_aa: CASSMPSLNTGELFF; cdr3_nt: TGTGCCAGTAGTATGCCCAGCCTTAACACCGGGGAGCTGTTTTTT